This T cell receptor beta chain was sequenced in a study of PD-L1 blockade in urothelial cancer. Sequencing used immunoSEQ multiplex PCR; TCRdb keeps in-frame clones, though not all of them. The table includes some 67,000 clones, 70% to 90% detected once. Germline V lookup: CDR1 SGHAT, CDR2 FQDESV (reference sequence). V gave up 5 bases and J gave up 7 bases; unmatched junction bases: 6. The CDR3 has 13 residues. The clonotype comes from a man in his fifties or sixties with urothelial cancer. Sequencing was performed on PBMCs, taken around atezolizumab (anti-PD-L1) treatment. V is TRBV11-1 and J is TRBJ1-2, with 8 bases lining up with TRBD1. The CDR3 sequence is CASSRDRTGGYTF. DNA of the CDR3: TGTGCCAGCAGCCGGGACAGGACCGGTGGCTACACCTTC.